The 20 T cell receptor beta chains in this list originate from one sample, sequenced in a study of spatial heterogeneity in lung cancer. MiXCR, applied by TCRdb to the 5' RACE reads, yields one record per CDR3 protein. This table has around 7,900 distinct CDR3 sequences, approximately 6.8% appearing once. Broader study findings: The number of expanded tumor alpha and beta chains correlated with mutation number.

These receptors have no identified antigens. The time point is: sample taken at primary tumor resection. The sample was lung tumor tissue, taken at surgery. The receptors were sampled from a male donor with early-stage non-small cell lung cancer.

This clonotype rates as medium-sized. The CDR3 is CSFFGGPTGSTEAFF. The CDR3 region has the DNA TGCAGTTTCTTTGGGGGGCCAACAGGGAGCACTGAAGCTTTCTTT. The chain uses TRBV20-1 and TRBJ1-1; D is perhaps TRBD1 (6 bases). The CDR3 spans 15 residues. CDR1 DFQATT and CDR2 SNEGSKA come from the germline V gene (reference sequence). The V gene lost 8 bases and the J gene lost 4 bases, with 23 bases spanning the gap.

There are many counts of this clonotype. The chain joins TRBV5-1 to TRBJ2-1; D is possibly TRBD2 (7 bases). Trimming removed 4 bases from V and 3 bases from J, with 23 bases in between. Per the germline V gene, CDR1 is SGHRS and CDR2 is YFSETQ. This CDR3 is built from 18 residues. The CDR3, as DNA: TGCGCCAGCAGCAGCTCCCAGTTGGGAGGGGGTAACTACAATGAGCAGTTCTTC. It specifies CASSSSQLGGGNYNEQFF.

V and J are TRBV3-1 and TRBJ2-3, with a possible D match to TRBD2 (5 bases). V lost 8 bases, J lost 3 bases, and 24 bases lay in between. Germline loops: CDR1 LGHDT, CDR2 YNNKEL (reference sequence). This CDR3 is 17 amino acids long. This chain's CDR3 is CASGGGELRKITDTQYF. The CDR3 bases are TGTGCCAGCGGAGGAGGAGAACTCCGAAAGATAACAGATACGCAGTATTTT.

Within the sample, this clonotype is medium-sized. The V call is TRBV6-5, the J call TRBJ2-7; 7 bases agree with TRBD2. The CDR3 contains 15 residues. Germline CDR1 MNHEY, CDR2 SVGAGI. Germline trimming cut 0 bases from V and 4 bases from J; bases unmatched to any gene: 6. CDR3 sequence: CASSYSPSGSYEQYF. The CDR3, as DNA: TGTGCCAGCAGTTACTCTCCTAGCGGAAGTTACGAGCAGTACTTC.

This clonotype was seen many times. V is TRBV5-4 and J is TRBJ2-7; D is ambiguous. The V gene's germline CDR1 is SGHNT and CDR2 YYREEE (reference sequence). The length of the CDR3 is 14 residues. V lost 5 bases and J 2 bases, leaving 14 bases between the germline ends. CDR3 region: CASRSLDRPYEQYF. The CDR3 DNA reads TGTGCCAGCAGGTCTCTGGACCGCCCCTACGAGCAGTACTTC.

At least ten counts were recorded for this clonotype. The chain carries TRBV29-1 and TRBJ1-5; D unresolved. V was pared by 4 bases and J by 7 bases, with 11 bases between. Germline assignment: CDR1 SQVTM and CDR2 ANQGSEA. The CDR3 has 12 amino acids. The CDR3 DNA reads TGCAGCGTTGGCGAGGGCGGGCAGCCCCAGCATTTT. Translating gives CSVGEGGQPQHF.

This clonotype is medium-sized in the sample. The chain has TRBV28 and TRBJ2-2, with 9 bases aligning to TRBD2. J lost 2 bases, V lost 6 bases, and 4 bases had no gene match. This CDR3 contains 15 residues. The V gene's germline CDR1 is MDHEN and CDR2 SYDVKM. Here the CDR3 DNA reads TGTGCCAGCAGCCTTAGCGGGGGAAACACCGGGGAGCTGTTTTTT. This gives the protein CASSLSGGNTGELFF.

This clonotype was recorded at least ten times. The chain links TRBV28 to TRBJ1-2, with D possibly matching TRBD1 (5 bases). Trimming left V 2 bases short and J 7 bases short, with 14 bases between. This CDR3 comprises 14 residues. Germline values: CDR1 MDHEN, CDR2 SYDVKM. The CDR3 loop is CASSLRQDISGYTF. The CDR3 DNA reads TGTGCCAGCAGTTTACGGCAGGACATTAGTGGCTACACCTTC.

This clonotype was seen ten or more times. V gene TRBV20-1 combines with J gene TRBJ1-5; 7 nucleotides agree with TRBD1. Germline V CDR1 and CDR2: DFQATT, SNEGSKA (reference sequence). This CDR3 comprises 15 residues. V shed 0 bases and J 8 bases; nucleotides not matched to a gene: 10. In nucleotides, the CDR3 is TGCAGTGCTAGAGAGGAGGGGGCCCCCGCTAAGCCCCAGCATTTT. Translating gives CSAREEGAPAKPQHF.

The table lists this clonotype with many counts. The genes are TRBV11-2 and TRBJ2-3; tentatively, D is TRBD1 or TRBD2 (7 bases each). Trimming took off 1 base at V and 4 bases at J, with 12 bases between the two ends. The germline CDR1 and CDR2 sequences are SGHAT and FQNNGV. This CDR3 is built from 15 residues. In DNA, the CDR3 is TGTGCCAGCAGCTTAGTCGGGGGGACAGCAGATACGCAGTATTTT. Amino acids: CASSLVGGTADTQYF.

This clonotype came up many times. In nucleotides, the CDR3 is TGTGCCAGCAGTTCCCCAGACAGGGGGCGTAGAGGCTACACCTTC. It encodes CASSSPDRGRRGYTF. This chain connects TRBV27 to TRBJ1-2; 10 nucleotides match TRBD1. The V and J ends lost 4 bases and 8 bases, in that order; junction bases with no gene match: 10. Germline-derived CDR1 and CDR2 are MNHEY and SMNVEV (reference sequence). The CDR3 has 15 amino acids.

In its sample, this clonotype is medium-sized. The chain carries TRBV4-1 and TRBJ2-7; 7 bases line up with TRBD2. The germline CDR1 and CDR2 sequences are MGHRA and YSYEKL. Losses at the gene ends were 0 bases for V and 7 bases for J; bases not matched to a gene: 12. This CDR3 region has 16 residues. CDR3 in DNA: TGCGCCAGCAGCCAAGATGGACCAGCGGGATCGTGGGAGCAGTACTTC. Its protein product is CASSQDGPAGSWEQYF.

This clonotype is judged medium-sized. The genes are TRBV7-2 and TRBJ2-1; 12 bases align to TRBD1. V shed 6 bases and J 0 bases; nucleotides not matched to a gene: 18. From germline, CDR1 is SGHTA and CDR2 FQGNSA. The CDR3 is 21 residues long. DNA for the CDR3: TGTGCCAGCAGATCGCCGCCTCCGGGACAGGGGGCCGCTTTCTCCTACAATGAGCAGTTCTTC. Translated, it gives CASRSPPPGQGAAFSYNEQFF.

The J gene is TRBJ1-1, the V gene TRBV18, with D perhaps matching TRBD1 (5 bases). Per the germline V gene, CDR1 is KGHSH and CDR2 is LQKENI. V was trimmed by 6 bases and J by 2 bases, leaving 13 bases between them. This CDR3 spans 14 amino acids. CDR3 region: CASSGGLKNTEAFF. The DNA of the CDR3 is TGTGCCAGCTCGGGGGGACTAAAAAACACTGAAGCTTTCTTT. Supplemented by reference TRBV18 and TRBJ1-1, the full variable domain reads NAGVMQNPRHLVRRRGQEARLRCSPMKGHSHVYWYRQLPEEGLKFMVYLQKENIIDESGMPKERFSAEFPKEGPSILRIQQVVRGDSAAYFCASSGGLKNTEAFFGQGTRLTVV.

This clonotype has ten or more counts. The chain employs TRBV2 and TRBJ2-1; 8 bases agree with TRBD2. The CDR3 is made up of 14 amino acids. Germline V gene lookup returns CDR1 SNHLY and CDR2 FYNNEI. V was clipped by 7 bases and J by 6 bases; unmatched bases: 8. Here the CDR3 reads CASNRGGSGNEQFF. CDR3 DNA: TGTGCCAGCAATCGGGGGGGTTCCGGCAATGAGCAGTTCTTC.

This clonotype was recorded many times. J is TRBJ2-1 and V is TRBV11-3; no definite D call. The ends were cut back, 7 bases at V and 0 bases at J, with 7 bases in the middle. This CDR3 has 13 residues. Germline-derived CDR1 and CDR2 are SGHNT and YENEEA. The CDR3 DNA reads TGTGCCAGCAAATACAACTCCTACAATGAGCAGTTCTTC. It encodes CASKYNSYNEQFF.

This clonotype was recorded at least ten times. The chain carries TRBV7-2 and TRBJ2-5; perhaps TRBD1 as D (8 bases). CDR1 is SGHTA and CDR2 is FQGNSA in the germline V gene. The CDR3 sequence is 15 residues long. V lost 5 bases, J lost 6 bases, and 19 bases lay in between. DNA of the CDR3: TGTGCCAGCAGCCCAGGGGGCAGGGGAGGGCAGACCCAGTACTTC. Protein sequence: CASSPGGRGGQTQYF. Looking up the rest from reference TRBV7-2 and TRBJ2-5 gives the full variable domain: GAGVSQSPSNKVTEKGKDVELRCDPISGHTALYWYRQSLGQGLEFLIYFQGNSAPDKSGLPSDRFSAERTGGSVSTLTIQRTQQEDSAVYLCASSPGGRGGQTQYFGPGTRLLVL.

The chain combines TRBV18 with TRBJ2-1, with 9 nucleotides matching TRBD2. Germline assignment: CDR1 KGHSH and CDR2 LQKENI. Germline trimming cut 3 bases from V and 5 bases from J; bases unmatched to any gene: 5. This CDR3 has 15 residues. CDR3 sequence reads: CASSPMTSGDNEQFF. The CDR3 bases are TGTGCCAGCTCACCGATGACTAGCGGAGACAATGAGCAGTTCTTC. Filled out from reference TRBV18 and TRBJ2-1, the complete variable domain reads NAGVMQNPRHLVRRRGQEARLRCSPMKGHSHVYWYRQLPEEGLKFMVYLQKENIIDESGMPKERFSAEFPKEGPSILRIQQVVRGDSAAYFCASSPMTSGDNEQFFGPGTRLTVL.

The chain recombines TRBV3-1 with TRBJ1-5; D uncertain. The CDR3 is 14 amino acids. V lost 4 bases to trimming and J lost 4 bases, with 11 bases between them. The germline V gene has CDR1 LGHDT and CDR2 YNNKEL (reference sequence). The CDR3 nucleotides are TGTGCCAGCAGCCTGGGCAGGCAAAATCAGCCCCAGCATTTT. It yields the protein CASSLGRQNQPQHF.

This clonotype appeared many times. V and J are TRBV11-2 and TRBJ2-1; the D gene is possibly TRBD2 (5 bases). V lost 3 bases, J lost 10 bases, and 13 bases lay in between. The CDR3 covers 13 residues. Germline values: CDR1 SGHAT, CDR2 FQNNGV. This CDR3 is CASSFPGKSEQFF. DNA for the CDR3: TGTGCCAGCAGCTTCCCGGGGAAGTCAGAGCAGTTCTTC.